Presented here are 32 T cell receptor beta chains from one specimen sequenced in a study of OX40 agonist ivuxolimab in advanced cancers. Produced via immunoSEQ multiplex PCR; TCRdb's table is partial and in-frame only. The repertoire has some 19,000 clones, nearly 85% of them found once; the top ten carry roughly 55%. The sample was CD4+ or CD8+ T cells sorted from blood, taken in a trial of the OX40 agonist ivuxolimab. The receptors stem from an adult with an advanced solid tumor such as melanoma, head and neck, liver or kidney cancer.

The CDR3 DNA reads TGTGCCAGCAGTTTATTCGAGACTCGGAACACTGAAGCTTTCTTT. It codes for CASSLFETRNTEAFF. The J gene is TRBJ1-1, the V gene TRBV28; D call uncertain. The CDR3 has 15 amino acids. Trimming took off 1 base at V and 1 base at J, with 10 bases between the two ends. Looked up from germline, CDR1 is MDHEN and CDR2 is SYDVKM.

Within the sample, this clone is medium-sized. This chain links TRBV11-3 with TRBJ2-7; no firm D call. V was clipped by 1 base and J by 2 bases, with 3 bases between them. The germline V gene has CDR1 SGHNT and CDR2 YENEEA. This CDR3 contains 12 residues. This chain's CDR3 is CASSLGTYEQYF. CDR3 bases: TGTGCCAGCAGCTTAGGAACCTACGAGCAGTACTTC.

The chain joins TRBV9 to TRBJ2-3, with 7 positions matching TRBD1. The CDR3 has 17 residues. The germline gives CDR1 SGDLS, CDR2 YYNGEE. With 0 bases clipped from V and 2 bases from J, the junction kept 9 bases outside the gene matches. The CDR3 spells CASSVVRTGTVTDTQYF. CDR3 nucleotide sequence: TGTGCCAGCAGCGTAGTAAGGACCGGGACAGTCACAGATACGCAGTATTTT.

The chain links TRBV11-2 to TRBJ2-3; the D gene could be TRBD1 or TRBD2 (5 bases each). Germline V gene data show CDR1 as SGHAT and CDR2 as FQNNGV. The V gene lost 5 bases and the J gene lost 4 bases, with 13 bases spanning the gap. This CDR3 spans 14 amino acids. This CDR3 is CASSPNGAADTQYF. CDR3 coding DNA: TGTGCCAGCAGCCCCAACGGGGCGGCAGATACGCAGTATTTT. The entire variable domain, with the rest obtained from reference TRBV11-2 and TRBJ2-3, is as follows: EAGVAQSPRYKIIEKRQSVAFWCNPISGHATLYWYQQILGQGPKLLIQFQNNGVVDDSQLPKDRFSAERLKGVDSTLKIQPAKLEDSAVYLCASSPNGAADTQYFGPGTRLTVL.

The chain employs TRBV7-9 and TRBJ2-3; the D is unclear. Germline V CDR1 and CDR2: SEHNR, FQNEAQ (reference sequence). Trimming pared 6 bases from V and 5 bases from J, leaving 9 bases between. This CDR3 has 12 amino acids. The CDR3 spells CASRKLVDTQYF. In DNA, the CDR3 is TGTGCCAGCAGAAAATTGGTAGATACGCAGTATTTT.

The CDR3 bases are TGTGCCAGCAGCTTCCAGGGTCTGGGGGCCAACGTCCTGACTTTC. Its translation: CASSFQGLGANVLTF. The rearrangement links TRBV7-9 to TRBJ2-6; TRBD1 might be the D (5 bases). V dropped 3 bases and J dropped 4 bases, with 10 bases sitting between them. This CDR3 comprises 15 residues. Germline V gives CDR1 SEHNR, CDR2 FQNEAQ (reference sequence).

This chain joins TRBV9 and TRBJ1-4; 7 positions agree with TRBD1. V lost 3 bases to trimming and J lost 0 bases; unmatched junction nucleotides: 2. CDR1 and CDR2 (germline): SGDLS, YYNGEE. The length of the CDR3 is 15 residues. The chain's CDR3 is CASSGTGATNEKLFF. CDR3 bases: TGTGCCAGCAGCGGCACAGGGGCAACTAATGAAAAACTGTTTTTT. Looking up the rest from reference TRBV9 and TRBJ1-4 gives the full variable domain: DSGVTQTPKHLITATGQRVTLRCSPRSGDLSVYWYQQSLDQGLQFLIQYYNGEERAKGNILERFSAQQFPDLHSELNLSSLELGDSALYFCASSGTGATNEKLFFGSGTQLSVL.

The rearrangement uses TRBV27 and TRBJ2-2, with no clear D. Trimming took off 5 bases at V and 2 bases at J, with 6 bases between the two ends. The CDR3 runs 13 residues. In germline, CDR1 is MNHEY, CDR2 SMNVEV (reference sequence). In DNA, the CDR3 is TGTGCCAGCAGTATGTCTAACACCGGGGAGCTGTTTTTT. Its translation is CASSMSNTGELFF.

In its sample, this clone is large (0.1 to 1%). This chain uses TRBV5-4 with TRBJ2-5; D gene unclear. The CDR3 spans 12 residues. Germline V CDR1 and CDR2: SGHNT, YYREEE (reference sequence). Trimming cost V 1 base and J 4 bases, with 5 bases left between them. CDR3 DNA sequence: TGTGCCAGCAGCTTGTGGGGAGAGACCCAGTACTTC. Its protein product is CASSLWGETQYF.

The chain links TRBV4-2 to TRBJ2-7; 10 positions agree with TRBD2. With V trimmed by 4 bases and J by 6 bases, 6 bases remained unmatched. This CDR3 has 14 amino acids. Germline V gene sequence: CDR1 LGHNA, CDR2 YNFKEQ. CDR3 region: CASSRAGGLGEQYF. CDR3 DNA: TGTGCCAGCAGCCGAGCGGGGGGGCTCGGCGAGCAGTACTTC.

The rearrangement uses TRBV28 and TRBJ2-1; the D is unclear. Between the trimmed V and J ends, which lost 3 bases and 3 bases, there was a span of 15 bases. The CDR3 runs 16 residues. The germline gives CDR1 MDHEN, CDR2 SYDVKM. CDR3 bases: TGTGCCAGCAGTTTGTCTCTTACCGAGATCTACAATGAGCAGTTCTTC. Its protein product is CASSLSLTEIYNEQFF.

This chain uses TRBV29-1 with TRBJ2-7, with a possible D match to TRBD2 (7 bases). V was pared by 5 bases and J by 1 base, with 15 bases between. Germline values: CDR1 SQVTM, CDR2 ANQGSEA. CDR3 size: 14 residues. CDR3 protein: CSVLTGTNSYEQYF. The CDR3, as DNA: TGCAGCGTTCTAACAGGGACTAATTCCTACGAGCAGTACTTC.

This clone is large. The genes are TRBV6-4 and TRBJ1-4; weak D call: TRBD1 (5 bases). The germline V and J ends were trimmed by 4 bases and 3 bases, with 18 bases remaining between them. The CDR3 is made up of 17 amino acids. The V gene's germline CDR1 is MRHNA and CDR2 SNTAGT. The CDR3: CASSAFLPRAPNEKLFF. CDR3 DNA sequence: TGTGCCAGCAGTGCCTTTCTACCCAGGGCCCCTAATGAAAAACTGTTTTTT.

This chain joins TRBV7-2 and TRBJ2-3, with TRBD2 matching 7 bases. In germline, CDR1 is SGHTA, CDR2 FQGNSA. This CDR3 is built from 15 residues. The V and J ends lost 1 base and 2 bases, in that order; junction bases with no gene match: 3. CDR3 nucleotide sequence: TGTGCCAGCAGCTTAGAGCGGGGTTTCACAGATACGCAGTATTTT. Translated: CASSLERGFTDTQYF.

V and J are TRBV5-4 and TRBJ1-1; D remains unclear. Per the germline V gene, CDR1 is SGHNT and CDR2 is YYREEE (reference sequence). V was cut by 4 bases and J by 1 base, with 14 bases left in between. The CDR3 covers 15 residues. The CDR3 nucleotides read TGTGCCAGCAGCCACCCGGGAGAGCGGAACACTGAAGCTTTCTTT. Encoded protein: CASSHPGERNTEAFF.

This clone turned up a few times. V usage is TRBV30 and J usage is TRBJ1-5; a weak D match, TRBD1 (5 bases). Germline CDR1 GTSNPN, CDR2 SVGIG (reference sequence). CDR3 length equals 16 residues. V was clipped by 1 base and J by 0 bases, with 13 bases between them. This CDR3 reads CAWSEGTSYSNQPQHF. CDR3 nucleotide sequence: TGTGCCTGGAGTGAGGGGACCTCGTATAGCAATCAGCCCCAGCATTTT.

The rearrangement joins TRBV9 to TRBJ2-7; 9 positions match TRBD1. V shed 4 bases, J shed 4 bases, and the junction held 9 bases outside the gene matches. The germline V gene has CDR1 SGDLS and CDR2 YYNGEE. There are 15 residues in the CDR3. CDR3 bases: TGTGCCAGCAGCAAAACGGACAGGGGTGGTTACGAGCAGTACTTC. Translating it yields CASSKTDRGGYEQYF.

V gene TRBV18 combines with J gene TRBJ2-2; a weak D match, TRBD1 (5 bases). The germline V gene has CDR1 KGHSH and CDR2 LQKENI. V gave up 2 bases and J gave up 4 bases, with 11 bases separating them. The length of the CDR3 is 15 residues. As DNA, the CDR3 is TGTGCCAGCTCACCATTAGCAGACAGCACCGGGGAGCTGTTTTTT. Encoded protein: CASSPLADSTGELFF.

The J gene is TRBJ2-1, the V gene TRBV9; a possible D gene is TRBD2 (5 bases). V lost 0 bases, J lost 0 bases, and 13 bases lay in between. CDR3 length: 17 residues. In germline, CDR1 is SGDLS, CDR2 YYNGEE. The CDR3 region has the DNA TGTGCCAGCAGCGTAGGAGCGGTGTCAAGCTCCTACAATGAGCAGTTCTTC. It yields the protein CASSVGAVSSSYNEQFF. Variable domain in full (rest from reference TRBV9 and TRBJ2-1): DSGVTQTPKHLITATGQRVTLRCSPRSGDLSVYWYQQSLDQGLQFLIQYYNGEERAKGNILERFSAQQFPDLHSELNLSSLELGDSALYFCASSVGAVSSSYNEQFFGPGTRLTVL.

The chain recombines TRBV27 with TRBJ2-6; D is unresolved. The CDR3 length is 13 residues. V was trimmed by 2 bases and J by 4 bases, leaving 3 bases between them. Per germline, CDR1 MNHEY and CDR2 SMNVEV (reference sequence). The chain's CDR3 is CASSLRGANVLTF. The CDR3 DNA reads TGTGCCAGCAGTTTAAGAGGGGCCAACGTCCTGACTTTC.

V usage is TRBV4-3 and J usage is TRBJ2-1; D assignment may be TRBD1 or TRBD2 (6 bases each). The CDR3 has 15 amino acids. Germline values: CDR1 LGHNA, CDR2 YSLEER. Trimming pared 2 bases from V and 10 bases from J, leaving 18 bases between. The CDR3 coding sequence is TGCGCCAGCAGCCAACTCCCCCCGGGGGCACAAGAGCAGTTCTTC. This sequence encodes CASSQLPPGAQEQFF.

This chain links TRBV7-3 with TRBJ2-1, with TRBD2 matching over 13 bases. The CDR3 runs 18 residues. Germline loops: CDR1 SGHTA, CDR2 FQGTGA. The ends lost 5 bases at V and 0 bases at J; junction bases unmatched: 7. In DNA, the CDR3 is TGTGCCAGCAGCAGACTAGCGGGGGGCCCCAGCTCCTACAATGAGCAGTTCTTC. Translated: CASSRLAGGPSSYNEQFF. The full variable domain, its missing parts supplied by reference TRBV7-3 and TRBJ2-1, is GAGVSQTPSNKVTEKGKYVELRCDPISGHTALYWYRQSLGQGPEFLIYFQGTGAADDSGLPNDRFFAVRPEGSVSTLKIQRTERGDSAVYLCASSRLAGGPSSYNEQFFGPGTRLTVL.

The CDR3 nucleotides are TGCGCCAGCAGCTTGGTTGGGGGAGGTCAGCCCCAGCATTTT. It codes for CASSLVGGGQPQHF. The chain has TRBV5-1 and TRBJ1-5, with D maybe TRBD1 (5 bases). The V end lost 0 bases, the J end lost 6 bases, and 10 bases lay between the germline ends. Germline CDR1 SGHRS, CDR2 YFSETQ. CDR3 length: 14 amino acids.

This sequence joins TRBV15 and TRBJ2-6; D is undetermined. The CDR3 runs 19 residues. Between the trimmed V and J ends, which lost 0 bases and 0 bases, there was a span of 15 bases. CDR1 LNHNV and CDR2 YYDKDF come from the germline V gene (reference sequence). The DNA for the CDR3 is TGTGCCACCAGCAGAGATTCCCAAACAGAGAACTCTGGGGCCAACGTCCTGACTTTC. Translating gives CATSRDSQTENSGANVLTF. The complete variable domain, with remaining parts taken from reference TRBV15 and TRBJ2-6, reads DAMVIQNPRYQVTQFGKPVTLSCSQTLNHNVMYWYQQKSSQAPKLLFHYYDKDFNNEADTPDNFQSRRPNTSFCFLDIRSPGLGDTAMYLCATSRDSQTENSGANVLTFGAGSRLTVL.

This clone was detected once. The rearrangement joins TRBV15 to TRBJ1-1, with D unclear. CDR3 length: 14 residues. Germline CDR1 reads LNHNV; CDR2 reads YYDKDF (reference sequence). V gave up 6 bases and J gave up 5 bases, with 16 bases separating them. CDR3: CATRPFDQGTEAFF. CDR3 coding DNA: TGTGCCACCAGGCCCTTCGACCAAGGGACTGAAGCTTTCTTT. The entire variable domain, with the rest obtained from reference TRBV15 and TRBJ1-1, is as follows: DAMVIQNPRYQVTQFGKPVTLSCSQTLNHNVMYWYQQKSSQAPKLLFHYYDKDFNNEADTPDNFQSRRPNTSFCFLDIRSPGLGDTAMYLCATRPFDQGTEAFFGQGTRLTVV.

This clone has only a few counts. The chain recombines TRBV22-1 with TRBJ1-1. TRBV22-1 counts as a pseudogene. The CDR3 contains 15 residues. As DNA, the CDR3 is TGTCCTGGGAGCGCACTCGGGGGATCCAACACTGAAGCTTTCTTT. It yields the protein CPGSALGGSNTEAFF.

The V call is TRBV7-2, the J call TRBJ2-7, with a weak D call TRBD1 (6 bases). The V and J ends lost 1 base and 3 bases respectively, with 10 bases between them. Germline V gives CDR1 SGHTA, CDR2 FQGNSA. The length of the CDR3 is 14 residues. For the CDR3, the DNA is TGTGCCAGCAGCTTAGTTGGGGGCCTCTACGAGCAGTACTTC. Translation: CASSLVGGLYEQYF.

The chain joins TRBV27 to TRBJ1-6, with D hard to call. Germline V gives CDR1 MNHEY, CDR2 SMNVEV (reference sequence). Trimming took off 5 bases at V and 5 bases at J, with 13 bases between the two ends. This CDR3 is built from 15 residues. The CDR3 DNA is TGTGCCAGCAGTCCTTTGGGAGAAAATAATTCACCCCTCCACTTT. It yields the protein CASSPLGENNSPLHF.

The V gene is TRBV5-4, the J gene TRBJ1-1; D not certain. This CDR3 region has 15 residues. Germline CDR1 and CDR2: SGHNT and YYREEE (reference sequence). The germline V and J ends were trimmed by 0 bases and 3 bases, with 12 bases remaining between them. The DNA of the CDR3 is TGTGCCAGCAGCTTGGCCGTCCAGAAGGACACTGAAGCTTTCTTT. Amino acids: CASSLAVQKDTEAFF.

The chain recombines TRBV28 with TRBJ1-1; 9 bases are a match to TRBD1. Germline trimming cut 7 bases from V and 2 bases from J; bases unmatched to any gene: 26. Germline V gives CDR1 MDHEN, CDR2 SYDVKM. The CDR3 sequence is 21 residues long. CDR3 sequence (DNA): TGTGCCAGCAACATTTTTTTCTCCGCCAAAAAATTACAGGGGGCCAACACTGAAGCTTTCTTT. Protein: CASNIFFSAKKLQGANTEAFF.

This clone was seen a handful of times. This chain uses TRBV28 with TRBJ1-3, with 9 nucleotides matching TRBD1. V lost 1 base to trimming and J lost 0 bases; unmatched junction nucleotides: 4. This CDR3 is built from 17 residues. Germline V gene data show CDR1 as MDHEN and CDR2 as SYDVKM. The CDR3 loop reads CASSLFMGQGSGNTIYF. In nucleotides, the CDR3 is TGTGCCAGCAGTTTATTTATGGGACAGGGCTCTGGAAACACCATATATTTT.

This rearrangement joins TRBV7-7 to TRBJ1-1; the D is unclear. The CDR3 is made up of 15 amino acids. Deletions cut 0 bases from V and 0 bases from J, with 8 bases between. Germline lookup yields CDR1 SSHAT and CDR2 FNYEAQ (reference sequence). The CDR3 protein is CASSLAPKMNTEAFF. The CDR3 DNA follows: TGTGCCAGCAGCTTAGCCCCCAAGATGAACACTGAAGCTTTCTTT.